Listed here are 29 T cell receptor beta chains from one sample, sequenced in a study of early T cells in non-severe SARS-CoV-2 infection. TCRdb re-analysed the 5' RACE reads in MiXCR, keeping a single row per CDR3 protein. Here the sample spans about 25,000 distinct CDR3 sequences, 5.5% to 7% being singletons. The sample comprised whole blood. The receptors originated from an adult who was a healthcare worker with PCR-confirmed SARS-CoV-2 infection or an uninfected control (not recorded which).

This clonotype was detected many times. This chain links TRBV7-2 with TRBJ1-4; D unresolved. The ends were cut back, 4 bases at V and 5 bases at J, with 11 bases in the middle. This CDR3 spans 14 amino acids. The V gene's germline CDR1 is SGHTA and CDR2 FQGNSA. DNA for the CDR3: TGTGCCAGCAGCTCAGCTACAGTGAATGAAAAACTGTTTTTT. Translating gives CASSSATVNEKLFF.

This clonotype has only a few counts. This chain links TRBV7-2 with TRBJ2-1; 7 nucleotides match TRBD2. CDR1 is SGHTA, CDR2 FQGNSA, per germline. The junction had 7 bases not matched to a gene; V was cut back by 4 bases and J by 4 bases. The CDR3 extends over 15 amino acids. CDR3 protein: CASSSERGSYNEQFF. CDR3 nucleotide sequence: TGTGCCAGCAGCTCAGAGCGGGGTTCGTACAATGAGCAGTTCTTC.

The chain carries TRBV5-1 and TRBJ1-2; weak D call: TRBD1 (6 bases). The V and J ends lost 4 bases and 4 bases respectively, with 14 bases between them. Germline V lookup: CDR1 SGHRS, CDR2 YFSETQ. The CDR3 totals 14 residues. The CDR3 nucleotides read TGCGCCAGCAGCCCGGGACACGGGGGCTATGGCTACACCTTC. It codes for CASSPGHGGYGYTF.

This clonotype was counted ten times or more. The CDR3 sequence is CASSLGFKDGIQAEQYF. The CDR3 DNA reads as TGTGCCAGCAGTTTAGGGTTCAAAGATGGGATTCAGGCCGAGCAGTACTTC. The chain carries TRBV28 and TRBJ2-7; unclear D gene. Looked up from germline, CDR1 is MDHEN and CDR2 is SYDVKM. Trimming took 2 bases from V and 6 from J, leaving 23 bases between them. The CDR3 is made up of 17 amino acids.

This rearrangement joins TRBV19 to TRBJ2-7; 10 nucleotides align to TRBD2. Germline CDR1 and CDR2: LNHDA and SQIVND (reference sequence). V lost 5 bases to trimming and J lost 6 bases; unmatched junction nucleotides: 13. The CDR3 runs 16 residues. In nucleotides, the CDR3 is TGTGCCAGTAGTCGCCTCACTAGCGGGGCTAAAGCCGAGCAGTACTTC. Protein: CASSRLTSGAKAEQYF.

The genes are TRBV5-6 and TRBJ2-7, with a possible D match to TRBD2 (5 bases). Germline V CDR1 and CDR2: SGHDT, YYEEEE. The length of the CDR3 is 13 residues. V was trimmed by 1 base and J by 3 bases, leaving 8 bases between them. This CDR3 reads CASSLWTYYEQYF. Written as DNA, the CDR3 is TGTGCCAGCAGCTTGTGGACTTACTACGAGCAGTACTTC. The variable domain in full, completed from reference TRBV5-6 and TRBJ2-7, reads DAGVTQSPTHLIKTRGQQVTLRCSPKSGHDTVSWYQQALGQGPQFIFQYYEEEERQRGNFPDRFSGHQFPNYSSELNVNALLLGDSALYLCASSLWTYYEQYFGPGTRLTVT.

This clonotype was seen ten or more times. For the CDR3, the DNA is TGTGCCAGCACCCGGTCGGGGGGACAAAAGCGAGGGGAGCTGTTTTTT. Translated, it gives CASTRSGGQKRGELFF. J is TRBJ2-2 and V is TRBV5-4, with D possibly being TRBD2 (7 bases). The CDR3 has 16 residues. CDR1 SGHNT and CDR2 YYREEE come from the germline V gene (reference sequence). Trimming removed 6 bases at V and 8 bases at J, with 23 bases between.

The sample holds many counts of this clonotype. The V call is TRBV6-5, the J call TRBJ1-5; D remains unclear. The CDR3 loop spans 14 amino acids. Germline values: CDR1 MNHEY, CDR2 SVGAGI. Trimming removed 6 bases at V and 1 base at J, with 10 bases between. CDR3 coding DNA: TGTGCCAGCAGGCCCGGGATGAGCAATCAGCCCCAGCATTTT. Protein product: CASRPGMSNQPQHF.

In this sample, this clonotype turned up a few times. V gene TRBV2 combines with J gene TRBJ2-5; possibly TRBD1 for D (7 bases). Trimming took 4 bases from V and 7 from J, leaving 19 bases between them. Per germline, CDR1 SNHLY and CDR2 FYNNEI. The CDR3 extends over 15 amino acids. The CDR3 sequence: CASSVTGARTGTQYF. CDR3 in DNA: TGTGCCAGCAGTGTTACGGGGGCGCGGACAGGGACCCAGTACTTC.

This chain uses TRBV25-1 with TRBJ2-7; 7 bases are a match to TRBD1. The CDR3 has 14 residues. The trim removed 4 bases at V and 1 base at J, leaving 4 bases unmatched. Germline values: CDR1 MGHDK, CDR2 SYGVNS. The CDR3 reads CASSGTGQSYEQYF. CDR3 in DNA: TGTGCCAGCAGTGGAACGGGACAGTCCTACGAGCAGTACTTC.

This clonotype was seen many times. This rearrangement joins TRBV28 to TRBJ2-3; D is unresolved. Between the trimmed V and J ends, which lost 1 base and 4 bases, there was a span of 3 bases. Germline V gene sequence: CDR1 MDHEN, CDR2 SYDVKM. The length of the CDR3 is 12 residues. The CDR3 loop reads CASSLSADTQYF. DNA for the CDR3: TGTGCCAGCAGTTTATCCGCAGATACGCAGTATTTT.

Ten or more counts support this clonotype. J is TRBJ1-6 and V is TRBV11-2; possibly TRBD1 for D (5 bases). V lost 11 bases to trimming and J lost 6 bases, with 14 bases between them. Per the germline V gene, CDR1 is SGHAT and CDR2 is FQNNGV. This CDR3 has 13 amino acids. The CDR3 region has the DNA TGTGCCTCCTCCCAGGGCGGTAATTCACCCCTCCACTTT. Protein product: CASSQGGNSPLHF.

This clonotype was counted many times. The V call is TRBV28, the J call TRBJ2-2; 7 bases align to TRBD2. The CDR3 is 15 residues long. After removal of 2 bases from V and 8 bases from J, the junction contained 8 bases not matched to a gene. Per the germline V gene, CDR1 is MDHEN and CDR2 is SYDVKM. In DNA form, the CDR3 reads TGTGCCAGCAGTTTACTAGCGGTGTTAACAGGGGAGCTGTTTTTT. Amino acid sequence: CASSLLAVLTGELFF.

This clonotype was detected ten times or more. The rearrangement joins TRBV9 to TRBJ1-2; D might be TRBD1 (6 bases). Trimming took off 6 bases at V and 7 bases at J, with 16 bases between the two ends. Germline assignment: CDR1 SGDLS and CDR2 YYNGEE. This CDR3 comprises 13 residues. CDR3 sequence: CASTAGASIGYTF. In DNA, the CDR3 is TGTGCCAGCACCGCGGGGGCGAGTATTGGCTACACCTTC. Complete variable domain (other parts from reference TRBV9 and TRBJ1-2): DSGVTQTPKHLITATGQRVTLRCSPRSGDLSVYWYQQSLDQGLQFLIQYYNGEERAKGNILERFSAQQFPDLHSELNLSSLELGDSALYFCASTAGASIGYTFGSGTRLTVV.

CDR3 amino acids: CASRPRTGYNSPLHF. CDR3 sequence (DNA): TGTGCCAGCAGGCCGCGGACAGGGTATAATTCACCCCTCCACTTT. J is TRBJ1-6 and V is TRBV7-6, with 8 bases that match TRBD1. The germline V gene has CDR1 SGHVS and CDR2 FNYEAQ. J was trimmed by 4 bases and V by 6 bases; bases with no gene match: 5. CDR3 length: 15 amino acids.

This clonotype was counted only a few times. V is TRBV29-1 and J is TRBJ2-7; tentative D call: TRBD1 (7 bases). The V end was cut by 7 bases, the J end by 0 bases, with 10 bases between. CDR1 is SQVTM and CDR2 is ANQGSEA in the germline V gene. The CDR3 consists of 12 residues. CDR3 coding DNA: TGCAGCGCGGGGGACAGCTCCTACGAGCAGTACTTC. Its translation: CSAGDSSYEQYF.

Ten or more counts support this clonotype. The chain is built from TRBV5-1 and TRBJ2-5, with a weak D call TRBD2 (5 bases). The CDR3 length is 15 residues. Between the trimmed V and J ends, which lost 4 bases and 5 bases, there was a span of 18 bases. The germline gives CDR1 SGHRS, CDR2 YFSETQ. DNA of the CDR3: TGCGCCAGCAGCCCCAGTGGTGAGGGAGATGAGACCCAGTACTTC. As protein: CASSPSGEGDETQYF.

The J gene is TRBJ2-1, the V gene TRBV20-1, with D perhaps assigned TRBD1 or TRBD2 (5 bases each). The length of the CDR3 is 12 residues. CDR1 is DFQATT, CDR2 SNEGSKA, per germline (reference sequence). Trimming removed 0 bases at V and 12 bases at J, with 12 bases between. This chain's CDR3 is CSARDPGRRQFF. The DNA for the CDR3 is TGCAGTGCTAGAGACCCGGGGCGCAGGCAGTTCTTC.

V is TRBV29-1 and J is TRBJ1-3; D gene unclear. Trimming shortened V by 7 bases and J by 8 bases, and 12 bases separated the two germline ends. Germline CDR1 and CDR2: SQVTM and ANQGSEA. This CDR3 has 11 residues. The CDR3 DNA follows: TGCAGCGCTGGCGACGCGGACACCATATATTTT. Protein sequence: CSAGDADTIYF.

The table lists this clonotype with a few counts. The chain uses TRBV28 and TRBJ1-2; D ambiguous. V was shortened by 5 bases and J by 3 bases, with 4 bases between the two germline ends. Germline V gives CDR1 MDHEN, CDR2 SYDVKM. The CDR3 covers 11 residues. In nucleotides, the CDR3 is TGTGCCAGCAGTCCCGACTATGGCTACACCTTC. Translating it yields CASSPDYGYTF.

This chain connects TRBV5-1 to TRBJ1-1, with no clear D. CDR1 is SGHRS, CDR2 YFSETQ, per germline. The CDR3 loop spans 13 amino acids. The V and J ends lost 4 bases and 2 bases respectively, with 9 bases between them. DNA of the CDR3: TGCGCCAGCAGCGGAAATATAAACACTGAAGCTTTCTTT. This encodes CASSGNINTEAFF.

This clonotype showed up many times. The V gene is TRBV18, the J gene TRBJ1-2, with no clear D. The CDR3 has 12 amino acids. The germline V and J ends were trimmed by 1 base and 3 bases, with 3 bases remaining between them. Looked up from germline, CDR1 is KGHSH and CDR2 is LQKENI. This CDR3 reads CASSPRDYGYTF. CDR3 DNA sequence: TGTGCCAGCTCACCACGTGACTATGGCTACACCTTC.

This clonotype was recorded many times. The rearrangement joins TRBV20-1 to TRBJ1-1; D is undetermined. In germline, CDR1 is DFQATT, CDR2 SNEGSKA (reference sequence). V was clipped by 3 bases and J by 1 base, with 9 bases between them. This CDR3 comprises 13 residues. CDR3 DNA sequence: TGCAGTGCTAGCGACGCTAAGAACACTGAAGCTTTCTTT. Translated: CSASDAKNTEAFF.

This clonotype was seen ten or more times. The chain carries TRBV12-3 or TRBV12-4 and TRBJ2-1; no firm D call. The V end was cut by 3 bases, the J end by 7 bases, with 7 bases between. The CDR3 sequence is 12 residues long. Written as DNA, the CDR3 is TGTGCCAGCAGTTTCGGCAGAAATGAGCAGTTCTTC. Residues: CASSFGRNEQFF.

This clonotype was recorded many times. V gene TRBV12-3 or TRBV12-4 combines with J gene TRBJ2-1, with D possibly TRBD1 on 5 matching bases. Trimming took off 2 bases at V and 6 bases at J, with 14 bases between the two ends. The CDR3 is 15 amino acids. CDR3 loop: CASSLLQRTGNEQFF. As DNA, the CDR3 is TGTGCCAGCAGTTTACTTCAGAGAACAGGCAATGAGCAGTTCTTC.

At least ten counts were recorded for this clonotype. The V call is TRBV4-3, the J call TRBJ1-5; D is perhaps TRBD1 (5 bases). CDR3 size: 15 residues. In germline, CDR1 is LGHNA, CDR2 YSLEER. Trimming took off 0 bases at V and 6 bases at J, with 12 bases between the two ends. The CDR3 coding sequence is TGCGCCAGCAGCCAAGAGTGGGGCGGGGGTCAGCCCCAGCATTTT. Residues: CASSQEWGGGQPQHF.

This clonotype has at least ten counts. The chain combines TRBV29-1 with TRBJ2-7, with D possibly being TRBD2 (5 bases). CDR1 is SQVTM, CDR2 ANQGSEA, per germline. Trimming shortened V by 4 bases and J by 2 bases, and 12 bases separated the two germline ends. This CDR3 has 13 residues. The CDR3 bases are TGCAGCGTTGTGGAACGGAGGACCTACGAGCAGTACTTC. As protein: CSVVERRTYEQYF.

This clonotype was counted ten times or more. This rearrangement joins TRBV20-1 to TRBJ1-2; D is ambiguous. Germline values: CDR1 DFQATT, CDR2 SNEGSKA (reference sequence). The CDR3 extends over 13 amino acids. V lost 3 bases and J 3 bases, leaving 11 bases between the germline ends. This CDR3 reads CSAREAGDYGYTF. CDR3 DNA: TGCAGTGCTAGGGAGGCTGGAGACTATGGCTACACCTTC.

A few counts support this clonotype. The chain joins TRBV20-1 to TRBJ2-3; D call uncertain. CDR1 is DFQATT and CDR2 is SNEGSKA in the germline V gene (reference sequence). Trimming left V 2 bases short and J 12 bases short, with 24 bases between. The CDR3 has 15 residues. CDR3 loop: CSARFTLDPDSSQYF. In DNA, the CDR3 is TGCAGTGCTAGATTCACGCTCGACCCGGATTCAAGCCAGTATTTT.